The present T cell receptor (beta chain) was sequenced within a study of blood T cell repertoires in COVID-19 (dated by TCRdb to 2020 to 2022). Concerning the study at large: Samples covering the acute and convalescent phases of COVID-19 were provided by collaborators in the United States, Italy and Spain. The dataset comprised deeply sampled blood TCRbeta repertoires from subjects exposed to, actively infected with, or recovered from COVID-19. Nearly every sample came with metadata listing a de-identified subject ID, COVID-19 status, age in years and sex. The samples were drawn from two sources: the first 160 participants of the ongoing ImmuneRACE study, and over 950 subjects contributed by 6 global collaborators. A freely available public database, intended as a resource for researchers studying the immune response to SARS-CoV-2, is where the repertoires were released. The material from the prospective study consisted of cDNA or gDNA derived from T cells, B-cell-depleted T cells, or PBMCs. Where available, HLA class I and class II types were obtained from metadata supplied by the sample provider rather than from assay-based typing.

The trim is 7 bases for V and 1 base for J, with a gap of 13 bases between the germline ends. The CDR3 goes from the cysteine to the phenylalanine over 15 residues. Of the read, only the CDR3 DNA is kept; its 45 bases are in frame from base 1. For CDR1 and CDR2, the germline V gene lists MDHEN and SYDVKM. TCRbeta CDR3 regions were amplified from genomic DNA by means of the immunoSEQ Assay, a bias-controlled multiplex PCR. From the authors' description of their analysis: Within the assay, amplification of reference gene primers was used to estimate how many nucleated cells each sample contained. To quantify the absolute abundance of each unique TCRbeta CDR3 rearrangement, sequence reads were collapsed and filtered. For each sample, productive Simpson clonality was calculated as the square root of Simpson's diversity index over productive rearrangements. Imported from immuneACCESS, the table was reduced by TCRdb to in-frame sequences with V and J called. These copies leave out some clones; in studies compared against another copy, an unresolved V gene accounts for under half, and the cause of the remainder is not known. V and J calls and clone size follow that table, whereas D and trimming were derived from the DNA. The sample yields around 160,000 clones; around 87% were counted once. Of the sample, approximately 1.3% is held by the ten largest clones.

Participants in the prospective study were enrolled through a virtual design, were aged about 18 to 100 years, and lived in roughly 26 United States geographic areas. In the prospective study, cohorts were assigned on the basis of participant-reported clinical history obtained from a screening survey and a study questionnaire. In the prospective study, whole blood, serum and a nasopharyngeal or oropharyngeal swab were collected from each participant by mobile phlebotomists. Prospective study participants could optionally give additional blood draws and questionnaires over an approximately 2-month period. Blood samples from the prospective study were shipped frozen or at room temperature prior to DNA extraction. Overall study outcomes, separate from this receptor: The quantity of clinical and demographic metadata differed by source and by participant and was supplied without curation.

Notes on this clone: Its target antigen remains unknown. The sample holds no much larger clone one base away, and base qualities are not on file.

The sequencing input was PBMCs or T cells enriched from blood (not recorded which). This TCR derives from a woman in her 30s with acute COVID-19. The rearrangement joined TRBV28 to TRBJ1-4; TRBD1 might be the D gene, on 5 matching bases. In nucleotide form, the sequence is TGTGCCAGCACCAACGGGGGGGAAACTAATGAAAAACTGTTTTTT. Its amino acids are CASTNGGETNEKLFF.